The subject of this entry is one TCR beta chain. This clone's antigen is unknown. Being one base from a much bigger clone, this may be a read error. The sample originates from a study of prognosis after radiotherapy for stage I lung cancer (dated by TCRdb to the early 2020s). At the level of the whole study: Between early 2018 and 2019, fewer than 20 patients with stage I NSCLC were enrolled in Nanjing, China. In every patient, SBRT was given without any concurrent therapy. After SBRT, distant metastases developed in about 20% of the 19 patients at a median of approximately 7 months, while the remaining 15 patients had no significant progression. The patients included fourteen who had newly diagnosed primary stage I lung tumors, along with about 5 others who had oligometastatic NSCLC after their primary tumor had been surgically resected. Squamous cell carcinoma histology was identified in more than five patients, and adenocarcinoma histology was identified in about a dozen patients. This study profiled peripheral blood TCR beta repertoires from stage I NSCLC patients before and after stereotactic body radiotherapy and linked the repertoires to distant failure. Image-guided IMRT or VMAT was used to deliver SBRT in 3 to 5 fractions at a biologically effective dose of at least 100 Gy. For each of the 20 or so patients, one blood sample was taken before SBRT and one after, so the study sequenced some 40 samples in total. Every patient was deemed medically inoperable, 12 to 13 because of comorbidities and 7 because they refused surgery. Ages in the cohort of 13 men and 6 women ranged from about 50 to 85 years, with a median of 74.

Study-wide conclusions, independent of this receptor: A decrease in unique TCR clone counts was observed after SBRT (median approximately 9,800 before versus several thousand after; Wilcoxon paired P=0.011). Tumor specificity of expanded TCR clones was not determined. None of the reported P values were adjusted for multiple comparisons. Post-SBRT Shannon entropy and its change from baseline were lower in patients who developed distant metastases; baseline Shannon entropy was not associated with metastases. The study was limited by the small cohort and short follow-up, and independent validation of the study findings is required. Differences in TRBV and TRBJ usage frequencies by metastasis status were reportedly observed in two V genes at baseline and in ten or so V and two J genes after SBRT.

Two rounds of multiplex PCR on genomic DNA were used to amplify the TCR beta CDR3 region. The first PCR round used primers specific to each TRBV and TRBJ gene, with sequences filed in Chinese patent CN105087789A. The second PCR round used universal primers. The Roche High Pure PCR Template Preparation Kit was used to extract genomic DNA from frozen PBMCs. Paired-end sequencing with 151 bp reads was performed on the libraries using an Illumina HiSeq 3000. Under the source paper's analysis protocol: Raw reads lacking the multiplex PCR primer sequences were removed with CutAdapt. Using PEAR, the high-quality paired reads were merged into contigs. TRB V, D and J gene segments were assigned to each contig with MiXCR by alignment to reference sequences. CDR3 sequences were clustered by base quality and sequence similarity to remove sequencing errors. Diversity was measured as Shannon entropy normalized by the natural log of productive TCR sequence number. Clonality was defined as one minus Shannon entropy divided by the natural log of the number of unique clonotypes. The Youden index of ROC curves was used to select progression-free survival cut-offs for repertoire metrics, and analyses were performed in R 3.5.3. In TCRdb, the public reads were trimmed at Q25 with fastp and aligned with MiXCR, with productive beta chains retained. Each record represents a unique CDR3 protein, reported with the most common genes and DNA among its rows. The V and J calls were determined by TCRdb, not by the authors. Across this sample there are over 45,000 distinct CDR3 sequences, with about 25% seen only once. The ten largest clones add up to 7.5% of the sample.

All patients had node-negative disease on CT and PET/CT, and none had a history of other malignancies or prior chemotherapy or radiotherapy. At each of the two time points, six milliliters of peripheral venous blood were collected into EDTA tubes. PBMCs were isolated by Ficoll-Paque Plus density-gradient centrifugation. Right after collection, samples were kept at -80 degrees C until analysis. The TCR originated in a donor aged 50 or older with non-small cell lung cancer. This sample comprised PBMCs, obtained before or after stereotactic body radiation therapy (not recorded which).

The nucleotide sequence is TGTGCCAGCAGCCCCAGGGGGCGTGGGATTGAAGCTTTCTTT. Translated, this is CASSPRGRGIEAFF. The chain joins TRBV5-6 to TRBJ1-1; 8 nucleotides in the junction match TRBD1. The germline V gene gives CDR1 as SGHDT and CDR2 as YYEEEE. The V end gives up 4 bases and the J end 7 bases, leaving 9 bases in the junction not matched to a gene. Taken from cysteine to phenylalanine, the CDR3 has 14 residues. Just the 42-base CDR3 DNA is kept, in frame starting at base 1.